The text below deals with one T cell receptor beta chain. This clone was observed a few times. The target of this receptor is not known. Base qualities are missing; no much larger clone stands one base away. V is reduced by 8 bases and J by 3 bases, leaving a spacing of 17 bases between them. CDR1 SGHTA and CDR2 FQGNSA were looked up in the germline V gene. From the cysteine up to the phenylalanine, the CDR3 has a length of 14 residues. Only the CDR3 region is kept as DNA, spanning 42 bases read in frame from base 1. This entry belongs to a study of OX40 agonist ivuxolimab in advanced cancers. About the investigation overall: Ivuxolimab was an agonistic, fully human IgG2 monoclonal antibody directed against OX40 (CD134), a costimulatory receptor. The paper reports the monotherapy dose-escalation portion (N of about 50 patients) of the phase I ivuxolimab trial. In the dose-escalation cohort, 70% to 90% of patients were male, and the mean age was 60 years with a range of about 20 to 80. Peripheral TCRbeta sequencing was intended to test whether TCR sequence diversity was altered and clonal T-cell expansion was caused by ivuxolimab. Patients were allowed to have had prior anti-PD-1, anti-PD-L1 or anti-CTLA-4 therapy, and approximately 37% of the dose-escalation patients had been treated with checkpoint inhibitors. Partial responses were achieved by three dose-escalation patients, of whom one had hepatocellular carcinoma and two had cutaneous melanoma. Intravenous ivuxolimab was administered to patients every 2 weeks at six dose levels: 0.01, 0.1, 0.3, 1.5, 3 and 10 mg/kg. Among the 50 to 55 dose-escalation patients, about 20 had hepatocellular carcinoma, some 15 melanoma, 9 renal cell carcinoma and 9 head and neck cancer. Study-level results and caveats: At doses of 0.1 to 3.0 mg/kg, clonal expansion of both CD4+ and CD8+ blood T cells was observed from baseline to week 6. In the 0.1-3.0 mg/kg groups, partial responders had among the lowest normalized peripheral clonal expansion, particularly in CD8+ T cells. Antigen specificity was not determined for the clonally expanded peripheral T cells. On average, CD8+ T cells showed more expanded clones than CD4+ T cells after ivuxolimab. Low levels of normalized T-cell clonal expansion were also seen in some patients who did not respond.

Patients with autoimmune disease history or receiving systemic immunosuppression were excluded from the trial. Peripheral blood for TCR sequencing was drawn from every dose cohort at baseline, at cycle 4 day 1 and at cycle 7 day 1. Samples were obtained from an open-label, multicenter, first-in-human phase I dose-escalation trial of ivuxolimab. Adults with locally advanced or metastatic melanoma, renal cell, hepatocellular, or head and neck squamous cell carcinoma were enrolled in the trial. Before TCR sequencing, CD4+ T cells and CD8+ T cells from peripheral blood were sorted into separate populations. To sequence the TCRbeta CDR3 region, genomic DNA was isolated from the sorted cells. TCRbeta CDR3 regions were sequenced using the immunoSEQ Assay. The table was pulled from immuneACCESS by TCRdb, which kept in-frame rearrangements only. Such tables lose some clones; where checked, under half of the loss comes from unresolved V genes, and the rest has no known cause. A total of about 67,000 clones appear in this sample, about 88% of them only once. Around 2% of the sample is taken by the ten largest.

The chain couples TRBV7-2 to TRBJ2-7; possibly the D gene is TRBD2, per 6 matching bases. This TCR derives from an adult with an advanced solid tumor such as melanoma, head and neck, liver or kidney cancer. The sequenced sample was CD4+ or CD8+ T cells sorted from blood, obtained in a trial of the OX40 agonist ivuxolimab. The nucleotide sequence is given as TGTGCCAGCCGCGCACGGGAGCTCGTCTACGAGCAGTACTTC. It codes for CASRARELVYEQYF.